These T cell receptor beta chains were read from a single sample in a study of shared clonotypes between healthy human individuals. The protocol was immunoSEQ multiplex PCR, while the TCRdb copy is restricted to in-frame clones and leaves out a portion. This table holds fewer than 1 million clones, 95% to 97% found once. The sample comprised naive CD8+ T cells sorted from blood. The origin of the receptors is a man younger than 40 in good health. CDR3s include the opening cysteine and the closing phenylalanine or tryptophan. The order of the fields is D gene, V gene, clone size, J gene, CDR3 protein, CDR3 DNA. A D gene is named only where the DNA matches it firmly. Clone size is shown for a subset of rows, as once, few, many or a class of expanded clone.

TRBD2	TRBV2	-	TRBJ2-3	CASRMPTSGSTDTQYF	TGTGCCAGCAGGATGCCGACTAGCGGTTCCACAGATACGCAGTATTTT
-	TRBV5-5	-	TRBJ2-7	CASSLGRAYEQYF	TGTGCCAGCAGCTTAGGCAGGGCCTACGAGCAGTACTTC
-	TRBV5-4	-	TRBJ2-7	CASSLWSYEQYF	TGTGCCAGCAGCCTTTGGTCCTACGAGCAGTACTTC
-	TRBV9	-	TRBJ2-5	CASSGSSRGGGETQYF	TGTGCCAGCAGCGGAAGTTCGAGGGGAGGCGGTGAGACCCAGTACTTC
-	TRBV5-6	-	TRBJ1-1	CASSFSDTEAFF	TGTGCCAGCAGCTTTTCCGACACTGAAGCTTTCTTT
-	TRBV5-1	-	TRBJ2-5	CASSLVLQETQYF	TGCGCCAGCAGCTTGGTCCTTCAAGAGACCCAGTACTTC
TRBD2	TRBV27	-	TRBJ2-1	CASSSGTSGGGEQFF	TGTGCCAGCAGTTCCGGGACTAGCGGAGGAGGTGAGCAGTTCTTC
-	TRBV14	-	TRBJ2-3	CASSPHLGGEDTQYF	TGTGCCAGCAGCCCACACCTCGGAGGGGAGGATACGCAGTATTTT
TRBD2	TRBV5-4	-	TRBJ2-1	CASSRARESDHFWVDEQFF	TGTGCCAGCAGCCGTGCGCGGGAGAGTGATCATTTTTGGGTAGATGAGCAGTTCTTC
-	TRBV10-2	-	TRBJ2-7	CASSDLRGVSYEQYF	TGCGCCAGCAGCGACCTAAGGGGCGTATCCTACGAGCAGTACTTC
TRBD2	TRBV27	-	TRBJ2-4	CASKTSGSVGDIQYF	TGTGCCAGCAAGACTAGCGGGAGTGTGGGAGACATTCAGTACTTC
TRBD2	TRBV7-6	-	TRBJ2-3	CASSLGGSGSSTDTQYF	TGTGCCAGCAGCTTAGGAGGTAGCGGGAGCAGCACAGATACGCAGTATTTT
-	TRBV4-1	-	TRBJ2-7	CASSQEDRRYEQYF	TGCGCCAGCAGCCAAGAAGACAGGAGATACGAGCAGTACTTC
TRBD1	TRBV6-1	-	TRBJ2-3	CASSGPGTASTDTQYF	TGTGCCAGCAGTGGGCCCGGGACAGCTAGCACAGATACGCAGTATTTT
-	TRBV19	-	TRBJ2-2	CATTWTGELFF	TGTGCCACCACCTGGACCGGGGAGCTGTTTTTT
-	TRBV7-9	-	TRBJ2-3	CASSLAGQGPSTDTQYF	TGTGCCAGCAGCTTAGCAGGTCAGGGCCCTAGCACAGATACGCAGTATTTT
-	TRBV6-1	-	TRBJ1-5	CASSERNPIQPQHF	TGTGCCAGCAGTGAAAGGAACCCGATTCAGCCCCAGCATTTT
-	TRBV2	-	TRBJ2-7	CASSVEGPPYEQYF	TGTGCCAGCAGTGTGGAGGGACCCCCCTACGAGCAGTACTTC
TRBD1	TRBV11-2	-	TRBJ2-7	CASSPDRGQSYEQYF	TGTGCCAGCAGCCCGGACAGGGGGCAGTCCTACGAGCAGTACTTC
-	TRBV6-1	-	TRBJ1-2	CASGGWANYGYTF	TGTGCCAGCGGGGGTTGGGCTAACTATGGCTACACCTTC
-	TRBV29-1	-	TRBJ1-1	CSAFRAGEGEAFF	TGCAGCGCCTTCCGGGCAGGGGAAGGTGAAGCTTTCTTT
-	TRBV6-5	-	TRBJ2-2	CASSYDAGTGELFF	TGTGCCAGCAGTTACGATGCGGGCACCGGGGAGCTGTTTTTT
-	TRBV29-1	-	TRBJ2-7	CSVLSGISYEQYF	TGCAGCGTTCTTTCCGGGATATCCTACGAGCAGTACTTC
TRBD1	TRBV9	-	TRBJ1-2	CASSEGTGDNYGYTF	TGTGCCAGCAGCGAGGGGACAGGGGATAACTATGGCTACACCTTC
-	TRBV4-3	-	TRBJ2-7	CASSQAQGYEQYF	TGCGCCAGCAGCCAAGCCCAGGGATACGAGCAGTACTTC
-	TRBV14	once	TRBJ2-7	CASSLAYEQYF	TGTGCCAGCAGCCTTGCCTACGAGCAGTACTTC
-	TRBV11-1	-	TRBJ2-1	CASSPRIEVEQFF	TGTGCCAGCAGCCCAAGGATAGAGGTTGAGCAGTTCTTC
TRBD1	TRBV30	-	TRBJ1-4	CAWSVLGQLGEKLFF	TGTGCCTGGAGTGTACTGGGACAGCTAGGCGAAAAACTGTTTTTT
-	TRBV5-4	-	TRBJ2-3	CASSLFSGWGSDTQYF	TGTGCCAGCAGCTTGTTTTCAGGTTGGGGGTCAGATACGCAGTATTTT
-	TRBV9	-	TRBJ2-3	CASSVDRRAGDTQYF	TGTGCCAGCAGCGTAGATAGACGGGCAGGGGATACGCAGTATTTT
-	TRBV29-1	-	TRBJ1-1	CSVARDHSEAFF	TGCAGCGTCGCGAGGGACCACAGTGAAGCTTTCTTT
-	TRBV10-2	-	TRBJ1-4	CASTVGVEEKLFF	TGCGCCAGCACTGTAGGGGTTGAGGAAAAACTGTTTTTT
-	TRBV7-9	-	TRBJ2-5	CASSDLAGGQETQYF	TGTGCCAGCAGCGATCTGGCAGGGGGGCAAGAGACCCAGTACTTC
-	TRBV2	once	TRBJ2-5	CASTEGRDQETQYF	TGTGCCAGCACCGAGGGGCGGGACCAAGAGACCCAGTACTTC
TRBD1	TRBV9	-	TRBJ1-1	CASSATQGMNTEAFF	TGTGCCAGCAGCGCAACACAGGGGATGAACACTGAAGCTTTCTTT
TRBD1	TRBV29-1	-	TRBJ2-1	CSVEKFTGGAYNEQFF	TGCAGCGTTGAGAAGTTCACAGGGGGAGCCTACAATGAGCAGTTCTTC
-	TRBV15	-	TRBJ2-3	CATSRGPGNSFSTDTQYF	TGTGCCACCAGCAGAGGGCCGGGTAATAGTTTTAGTACAGATACGCAGTATTTT
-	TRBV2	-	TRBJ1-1	CASSRGDTEAFF	TGTGCCAGCAGCAGGGGCGACACTGAAGCTTTCTTT
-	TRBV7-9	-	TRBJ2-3	CASRGVFADTQYF	TGTGCCAGCCGTGGGGTTTTTGCGGATACGCAGTATTTT
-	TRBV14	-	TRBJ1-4	CASSHRKRGNEKLFF	TGTGCCAGCAGCCACAGGAAACGGGGTAATGAAAAACTGTTTTTT
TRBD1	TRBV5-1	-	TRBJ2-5	CASSLETAGGRETQYF	TGCGCCAGCAGCTTGGAGACCGCAGGGGGACGGGAGACCCAGTACTTC
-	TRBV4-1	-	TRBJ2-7	CASSQLTGLARYEQYF	TGCGCCAGCAGCCAATTGACAGGACTCGCCAGATACGAGCAGTACTTC
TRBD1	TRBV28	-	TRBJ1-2	CASSCRDSDLFYGYTF	TGTGCCAGCAGTTGTCGGGACAGCGATTTATTTTATGGCTACACCTTC
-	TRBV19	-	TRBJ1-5	CASSIAQDNQPQHF	TGTGCCAGTAGTATAGCGCAGGACAATCAGCCCCAGCATTTT
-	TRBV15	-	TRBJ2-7	CATSRRGAYTGKDEQYF	TGTGCCACCAGCAGACGTGGCGCGTATACAGGGAAGGACGAGCAGTACTTC